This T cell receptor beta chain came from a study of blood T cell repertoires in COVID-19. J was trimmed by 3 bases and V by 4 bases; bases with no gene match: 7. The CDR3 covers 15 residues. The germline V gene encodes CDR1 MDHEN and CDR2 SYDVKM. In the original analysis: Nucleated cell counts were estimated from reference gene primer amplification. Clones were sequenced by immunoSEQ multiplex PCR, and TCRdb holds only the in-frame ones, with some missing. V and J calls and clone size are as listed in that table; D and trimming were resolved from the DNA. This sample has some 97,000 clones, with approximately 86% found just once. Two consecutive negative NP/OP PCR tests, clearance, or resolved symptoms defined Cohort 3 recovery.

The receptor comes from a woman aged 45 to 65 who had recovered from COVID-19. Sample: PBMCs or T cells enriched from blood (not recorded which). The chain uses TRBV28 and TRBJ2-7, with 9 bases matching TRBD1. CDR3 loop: CASSSPGTGFYEQYF. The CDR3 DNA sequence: TGTGCCAGCAGTTCTCCCGGGACAGGGTTCTACGAGCAGTACTTC. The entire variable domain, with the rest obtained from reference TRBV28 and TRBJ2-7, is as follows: DVKVTQSSRYLVKRTGEKVFLECVQDMDHENMFWYRQDPGLGLRLIYFSYDVKMKEKGDIPEGYSVSREKKERFSLILESASTNQTSMYLCASSSPGTGFYEQYFGPGTRLTVT.